A single sample gave rise to the 20 T cell receptor beta chains below, sequenced in a study of shared clonotypes between healthy human individuals. Sequencing used immunoSEQ multiplex PCR; TCRdb keeps in-frame clones, though not all of them. Of 450,000 to 500,000 clones detected, over 60% appear once; the ten largest clones hold about an eighth. What was sequenced was PBMCs. The receptors here all came from a woman between 40 and 55 years old in good health. Some clones in this sample may be carry-over from other donors' samples.

V gene TRBV5-1 combines with J gene TRBJ2-1; no clear D gene. CDR1 and CDR2 (germline): SGHRS, YFSETQ. V lost 0 bases, J lost 0 bases, and 7 bases lay in between. This CDR3 comprises 15 residues. CDR3 loop: CASSLVVGSYNEQFF. The CDR3 DNA reads as TGCGCCAGCAGCTTGGTTGTGGGCTCCTACAATGAGCAGTTCTTC. Full variable domain (missing parts from reference TRBV5-1 and TRBJ2-1): KAGVTQTPRYLIKTRGQQVTLSCSPISGHRSVSWYQQTPGQGLQFLFEYFSETQRNKGNFPGRFSGRQFSNSRSEMNVSTLELGDSALYLCASSLVVGSYNEQFFGPGTRLTVL.

In its sample, this clone was seen many times. This chain links TRBV5-5 with TRBJ1-5; D gene unclear. Looked up from germline, CDR1 is SGHKS and CDR2 is YYEKEE (reference sequence). Deletions cut 2 bases from V and 5 bases from J, with 8 bases between. The CDR3 is 13 amino acids. This CDR3 reads CASSLGEYQPQHF. The CDR3 DNA reads TGTGCCAGCAGCTTAGGAGAGTATCAGCCCCAGCATTTT.

Ten or more counts support this clone. The genes are TRBV5-1 and TRBJ2-7; 12 nucleotides match TRBD1. The CDR3 extends over 15 amino acids. The ends lost 5 bases at V and 6 bases at J; junction bases unmatched: 9. Germline CDR1 and CDR2: SGHRS and YFSETQ. The chain's CDR3 is CASRTGTGGFGEQYF. The CDR3 nucleotides are TGCGCCAGCAGGACGGGGACAGGGGGCTTCGGCGAGCAGTACTTC.

V gene TRBV28 combines with J gene TRBJ2-1; 7 bases are a match to TRBD1. The CDR3 is 17 residues long. Trimming took 3 bases from V and 2 from J; bases not matched to a gene: 10. Germline V gene lookup returns CDR1 MDHEN and CDR2 SYDVKM. CDR3 coding DNA: TGTGCCAGCAGTTTTGGGACAGCAGGGGACCCCTACAATGAGCAGTTCTTC. Translated, it gives CASSFGTAGDPYNEQFF.

The chain carries TRBV2 and TRBJ1-5; D possibly corresponds to TRBD1 (5 bases). The CDR3 extends over 15 amino acids. Trimming took 8 bases from V and 0 from J, leaving 14 bases between them. The V gene's germline CDR1 is SNHLY and CDR2 FYNNEI. As DNA, the CDR3 is TGTGCCAGCTATGGCAGGGAATATAGCAATCAGCCCCAGCATTTT. Translating gives CASYGREYSNQPQHF.

This clone was observed once. The CDR3: CASSVGGSAGDSPLHF. The DNA of the CDR3 is TGTGCCAGCAGCGTAGGGGGGTCAGCTGGAGATTCACCCCTCCACTTT. This chain connects TRBV9 to TRBJ1-6; the D gene is possibly TRBD1 (5 bases). CDR3 length equals 16 residues. The V end lost 0 bases, the J end lost 8 bases, and 15 bases lay between the germline ends. Per the germline V gene, CDR1 is SGDLS and CDR2 is YYNGEE.

V is TRBV27 and J is TRBJ2-7; 7 bases are shared with TRBD2. The CDR3 length is 15 residues. Unmatched junction bases numbered 6, after V lost 2 bases and J lost 2 bases. Germline V gene lookup returns CDR1 MNHEY and CDR2 SMNVEV (reference sequence). CDR3 region: CASSLGGSTPYEQYF. CDR3 coding DNA: TGTGCCAGCAGTTTAGGCGGGAGTACTCCCTACGAGCAGTACTTC.

The rearrangement uses TRBV25-1 and TRBJ2-1, with 7 bases fitting TRBD2. CDR1 MGHDK and CDR2 SYGVNS come from the germline V gene. The CDR3 has 13 amino acids. V lost 4 bases and J lost 7; bases outside the gene matches: 4. The CDR3 DNA sequence: TGTGCCAGCAGTGCTCTAGCGGTTAATGAGCAGTTCTTC. This translates into CASSALAVNEQFF.

The rearrangement uses TRBV7-3 and TRBJ2-2; TRBD2 matches at 7 bases. The V gene's germline CDR1 is SGHTA and CDR2 FQGTGA. This CDR3 region has 16 residues. V trimming: 4 bases; J trimming: 3 bases; junction bases outside the gene matches: 8. In DNA form, the CDR3 reads TGTGCCAGCAGCTCCCAAAGCGGGACTTACACCGGGGAGCTGTTTTTT. Amino acid sequence: CASSSQSGTYTGELFF.

The CDR3 here is CAWSSRIGYTF. CDR3 coding DNA: TGTGCCTGGAGTTCTCGAATTGGCTACACCTTC. The chain combines TRBV30 with TRBJ1-2; D remains ambiguous. CDR1 is GTSNPN, CDR2 SVGIG, per germline (reference sequence). This CDR3 contains 11 residues. V shed 2 bases and J shed 7 bases, with 8 bases lying between them.

The chain joins TRBV7-9 to TRBJ1-5; a weak D match, TRBD1 (6 bases). This CDR3 is 17 amino acids long. V lost 1 base to trimming and J lost 3 bases, with 16 bases between them. Germline V gene sequence: CDR1 SEHNR, CDR2 FQNEAQ (reference sequence). CDR3 sequence: CASSLVAGGDTNQPQHF. For the CDR3, the DNA is TGTGCCAGCAGCTTAGTAGCCGGGGGGGACACCAATCAGCCCCAGCATTTT.

The J gene is TRBJ2-7, the V gene TRBV28; the match to TRBD1 covers 7 bases. Germline CDR1 reads MDHEN; CDR2 reads SYDVKM. The V segment lost 8 bases and the J segment 2 bases; nucleotides outside the gene matches: 3. The CDR3 length is 12 residues. The CDR3 DNA follows: TGTGCCAGCGAGGGGACAGCCTACGAGCAGTACTTC. Encoded protein: CASEGTAYEQYF.

This clone showed up just once. The chain carries TRBV28 and TRBJ2-5; 8 bases map to TRBD2. After removal of 6 bases from V and 2 bases from J, the junction contained 8 bases not matched to a gene. CDR1 is MDHEN, CDR2 SYDVKM, per germline. This CDR3 has 15 residues. Here the CDR3 reads CASRFTGRGQETQYF. The CDR3 bases are TGTGCCAGCAGATTCACCGGGAGGGGGCAAGAGACCCAGTACTTC.

The genes are TRBV27 and TRBJ2-3, with 10 bases fitting TRBD2. After removal of 5 bases from V and 4 bases from J, the junction contained 6 bases not matched to a gene. The CDR3 sequence is 15 residues long. The germline V gene encodes CDR1 MNHEY and CDR2 SMNVEV (reference sequence). As DNA, the CDR3 is TGTGCCAGCAGTGAACTAGCGGGACAACCAGATACGCAGTATTTT. This sequence encodes CASSELAGQPDTQYF.

This clone was seen ten or more times. The V gene is TRBV6-1, the J gene TRBJ1-6; 7 positions match TRBD1. V lost 8 bases and J lost 14; bases outside the gene matches: 12. The CDR3 is made up of 13 amino acids. The germline CDR1 and CDR2 sequences are MNHNS and SASEGT. The CDR3 spells CASLTRQGPSLHF. CDR3 nucleotides: TGTGCCAGCCTAACCCGACAGGGCCCATCCCTCCACTTT.

This clone showed up just a few times. The chain employs TRBV14 and TRBJ2-1; D may be TRBD1 or TRBD2 (6 bases each). There are 16 residues in the CDR3. Trimming left V 3 bases short and J 0 bases short, with 12 bases between. Germline V gene data show CDR1 as SGHDN and CDR2 as FVKESK. The CDR3 region is CASSQARGRSYNEQFF. The CDR3 region has the DNA TGTGCCAGCAGCCAGGCTCGGGGGCGCTCCTACAATGAGCAGTTCTTC.

V usage is TRBV27 and J usage is TRBJ2-1; D gene uncertain. Trimming stripped 5 bases from V and 2 bases from J, with 16 bases between. The CDR3 runs 16 residues. The germline gives CDR1 MNHEY, CDR2 SMNVEV (reference sequence). CDR3 residues: CASSLLGGRTYNEQFF. The CDR3 coding sequence is TGTGCCAGCAGTCTCCTCGGCGGTAGGACCTACAATGAGCAGTTCTTC.

A single count supports this clone. The genes are TRBV7-9 and TRBJ1-2; TRBD1 matches 9 bases. This CDR3 has 15 amino acids. The germline CDR1 and CDR2 sequences are SEHNR and FQNEAQ (reference sequence). V trimming: 6 bases; J trimming: 3 bases; junction bases outside the gene matches: 8. The CDR3 nucleotides are TGTGCCAGCAGTACGGGACAGGGTCGGCACTATGGCTACACCTTC. It translates to CASSTGQGRHYGYTF.

Comments on this clone: A much larger clone is a single base away; this may be a read error. This chain joins TRBV7-2 and TRBJ2-5; 10 bases line up with TRBD2. J gave up 2 bases and V 5 bases, and 5 bases lay outside the gene matches. The CDR3 length is 15 residues. Germline V lookup: CDR1 SGHTA, CDR2 FQGNSA. The CDR3 loop reads CASSPGTSVQETQYF. The CDR3 bases are TGTGCCAGCAGCCCCGGGACTAGCGTGCAAGAGACCCAGTACTTC.

The V gene is TRBV18, the J gene TRBJ1-2; 7 nucleotides line up with TRBD1. J gave up 4 bases and V 3 bases, and 8 bases lay outside the gene matches. Per germline, CDR1 KGHSH and CDR2 LQKENI. This CDR3 spans 15 amino acids. This CDR3 is CASSPLGQDLYGYTF. As DNA, the CDR3 is TGTGCCAGCTCACCCCTCGGACAGGACCTCTATGGCTACACCTTC.